The sequence of this TCR beta chain was determined in a study of blood T cells in healthy people across ages. Germline V gene data show CDR1 as SGHVS and CDR2 as FQNEAQ. The CDR3 extends over 17 amino acids. V lost 0 bases and J 1 base, leaving 15 bases between the germline ends. PCR was performed a second time for about 7 to 12 cycles using a sample-barcoded 5' primer and a J-beta primer mix. The authors tagged each cDNA molecule using a template-switch adaptor with 12 random nucleotides. A single record per CDR3 protein comes from TCRdb applying MiXCR to the 5' RACE reads. The sample lists 1,100,000 or so distinct CDR3 sequences, around 43% seen once, with about 19% in the top ten. Notes on the study in general: The unsorted PBMCs prevented any conclusive comparison of naive versus antigen-experienced cells. Naive T cell percentage showed a strong correlation with TCR beta diversity.

This clonotype was observed once. Its specificity is not known. The TCR originated in a woman aged 60-70 years in good health. The chain couples TRBV7-8 to TRBJ2-5; D is perhaps TRBD1 (5 bases). The sample taken for sequencing was blood. CDR3 nucleotides: TGTGCCAGCAGCTTAGCCAGGCTAGGGGCCCTCCAAGAGACCCAGTACTTC. The encoded protein is CASSLARLGALQETQYF.